This TCR beta chain was observed in a study of T-cell reconstitution after alpha-beta-depleted transplantation in children. Unique molecular identifiers were built into the TCRbeta library. TCRdb re-analysed the PCR reads in MiXCR, keeping a single row per CDR3 protein. The sample includes about 340,000 distinct CDR3 sequences, roughly 16% of them seen just once. About this clonotype: What it binds is unknown.

V was trimmed by 6 bases and J by 6 bases, leaving 18 bases between them. Germline V gives CDR1 ENHRY, CDR2 SYGVKD. This CDR3 region has 15 residues. Regarding the study as a whole: Recipient T cells and thymic progenitors that survived gave rise to the high TCRbeta diversity observed at day 60 in some patients. As was reported, about two months after transplant, alpha-beta T cells came from several hundred expanded graft clones. From newly produced T cells came most of the T-cell counts and diversity one year after transplant.

J is TRBJ1-5 and V is TRBV10-3, with a possible D match to TRBD1 (6 bases). Sequencing used PBMCs, mostly from graft donor cells, obtained 360 days after TCRalphabeta/CD19-depleted stem cell transplant. This clonotype was obtained from a male patient between 2 and 10 years old who had a stem cell transplant for acute lymphoblastic leukemia, so the T cells may come from the graft donor. The CDR3 nucleotides read TGTGCCATCAGCGGAGGCCTACAGGGCGGTCAGCCCCAGCATTTT. Protein product: CAISGGLQGGQPQHF.